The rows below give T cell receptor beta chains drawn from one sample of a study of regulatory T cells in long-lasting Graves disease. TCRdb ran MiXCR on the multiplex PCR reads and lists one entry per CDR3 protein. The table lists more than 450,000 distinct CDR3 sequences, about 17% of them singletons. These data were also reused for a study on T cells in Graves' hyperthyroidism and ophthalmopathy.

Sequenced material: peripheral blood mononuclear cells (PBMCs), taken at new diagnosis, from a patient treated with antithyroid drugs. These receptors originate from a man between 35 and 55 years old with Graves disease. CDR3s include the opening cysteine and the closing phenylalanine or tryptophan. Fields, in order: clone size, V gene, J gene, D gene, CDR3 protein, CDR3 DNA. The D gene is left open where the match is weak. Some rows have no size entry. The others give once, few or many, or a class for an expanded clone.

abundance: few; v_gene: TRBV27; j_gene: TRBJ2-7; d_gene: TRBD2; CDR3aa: CASSLAGETYEQYF; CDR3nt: TGTGCCAGCAGTTTAGCGGGAGAGACCTACGAGCAGTACTTC
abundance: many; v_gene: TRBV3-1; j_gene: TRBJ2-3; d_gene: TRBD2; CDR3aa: CASSQDTSGTADTQYF; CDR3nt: TGTGCCAGCAGCCAAGATACCAGCGGGACTGCAGATACGCAGTATTTT
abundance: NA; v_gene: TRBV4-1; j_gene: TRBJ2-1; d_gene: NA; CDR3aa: CASSPNSGVSSYNEQFF; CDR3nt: TGCGCCAGCAGCCCAAATTCAGGGGTGAGCTCCTACAATGAGCAGTTCTTC
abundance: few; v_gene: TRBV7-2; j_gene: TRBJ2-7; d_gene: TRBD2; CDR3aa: CASSSGLAVSEQYF; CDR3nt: TGTGCCAGCAGCTCCGGACTAGCGGTATCCGAGCAGTACTTC
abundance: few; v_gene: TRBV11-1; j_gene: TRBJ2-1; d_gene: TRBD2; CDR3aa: CASRPPGLASQNEQFF; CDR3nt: TGTGCCAGCAGACCTCCGGGACTAGCGAGTCAAAATGAGCAGTTCTTC
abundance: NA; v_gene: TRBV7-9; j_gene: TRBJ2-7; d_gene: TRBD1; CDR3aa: CASSPRTGGSLEQYF; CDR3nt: TGTGCCAGCAGCCCCCGGACAGGCGGATCTCTCGAGCAGTACTTC
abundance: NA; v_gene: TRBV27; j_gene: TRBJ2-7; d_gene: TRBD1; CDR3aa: CASSHSRGIYEQYF; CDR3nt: TGTGCCAGCAGTCACAGCAGGGGGATCTACGAGCAGTACTTC
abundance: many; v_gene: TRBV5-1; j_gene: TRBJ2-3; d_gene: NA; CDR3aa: CASRPSVYSTDTQYF; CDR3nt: TGCGCCAGCAGGCCTAGCGTTTATAGCACAGATACGCAGTATTTT
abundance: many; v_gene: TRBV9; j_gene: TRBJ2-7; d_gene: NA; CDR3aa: CASSVGAVSYEQYF; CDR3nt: TGTGCCAGCAGCGTAGGAGCGGTTTCCTACGAGCAGTACTTC
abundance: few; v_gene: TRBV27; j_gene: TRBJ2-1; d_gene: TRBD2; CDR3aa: CATTGGLDNEQFF; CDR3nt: TGTGCCACCACGGGGGGGTTGGACAATGAGCAGTTCTTC
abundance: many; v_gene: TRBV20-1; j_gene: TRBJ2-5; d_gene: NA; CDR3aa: CSAGKRTQETQYF; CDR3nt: TGCAGTGCTGGAAAGAGGACCCAAGAGACCCAGTACTTC
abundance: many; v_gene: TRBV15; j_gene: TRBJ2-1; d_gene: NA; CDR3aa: CATSRDVAGTKDEQFF; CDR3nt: TGTGCCACCAGCAGAGATGTGGCAGGGACCAAGGATGAGCAGTTCTTC
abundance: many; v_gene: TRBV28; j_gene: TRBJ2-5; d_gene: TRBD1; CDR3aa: CASSETTTGGWETQYF; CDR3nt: TGTGCCAGCAGTGAAACTACGACAGGGGGTTGGGAGACCCAGTACTTC
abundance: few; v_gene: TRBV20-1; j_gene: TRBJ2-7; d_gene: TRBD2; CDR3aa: CSARDKREAQTIYEQYF; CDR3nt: TGCAGTGCTAGAGATAAGCGGGAGGCCCAGACGATCTACGAGCAGTACTTC
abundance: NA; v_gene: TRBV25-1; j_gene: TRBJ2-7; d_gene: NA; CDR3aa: CASSEYYDDGEQYF; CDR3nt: TGTGCCAGCAGTGAATATTACGACGATGGCGAGCAGTACTTC
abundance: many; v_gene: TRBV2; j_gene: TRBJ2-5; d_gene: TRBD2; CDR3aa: CASSRTGGDETQYF; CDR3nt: TGTGCCAGCAGCAGGACGGGAGGGGATGAGACCCAGTACTTC
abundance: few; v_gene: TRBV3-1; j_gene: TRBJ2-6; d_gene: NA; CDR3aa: CASSRRIRGFSGANVLTF; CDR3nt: TGTGCCAGCAGCCGACGGATCAGGGGATTCTCTGGGGCCAACGTCCTGACTTTC
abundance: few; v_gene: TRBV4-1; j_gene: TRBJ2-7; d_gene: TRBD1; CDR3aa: CASSLERDRREQYF; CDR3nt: TGCGCCAGCAGCCTAGAAAGGGACAGGCGCGAGCAGTACTTC
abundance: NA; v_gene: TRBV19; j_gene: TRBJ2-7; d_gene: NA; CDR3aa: CASSIGGRAYEQYF; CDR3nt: TGTGCCAGTAGTATAGGTGGCAGAGCCTACGAGCAGTACTTC
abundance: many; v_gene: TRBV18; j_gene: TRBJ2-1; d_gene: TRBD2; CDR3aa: CASSLQLAGVGNEQFF; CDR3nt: TGTGCCAGCTCCCTCCAACTAGCGGGAGTGGGCAATGAGCAGTTCTTC
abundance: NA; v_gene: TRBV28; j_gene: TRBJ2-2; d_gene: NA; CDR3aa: CASSLGFVGELFF; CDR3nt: TGTGCCAGCAGTTTAGGGTTTGTCGGGGAGCTGTTTTTT
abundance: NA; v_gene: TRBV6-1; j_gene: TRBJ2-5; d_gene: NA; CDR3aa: CASRTALTETQYF; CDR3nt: TGTGCCAGCCGGACGGCGTTGACCGAGACCCAGTACTTC
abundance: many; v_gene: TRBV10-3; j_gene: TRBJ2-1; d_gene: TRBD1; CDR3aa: CATQPPTGGLDNEQFF; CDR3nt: TGTGCCACCCAGCCTCCGACAGGGGGTTTGGACAATGAGCAGTTCTTC
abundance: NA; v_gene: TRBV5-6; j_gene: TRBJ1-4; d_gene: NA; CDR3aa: CASSFGFSEKLSF; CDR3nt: TGTGCCAGCAGCTTCGGGTTTAGTGAAAAACTGTCTTTT
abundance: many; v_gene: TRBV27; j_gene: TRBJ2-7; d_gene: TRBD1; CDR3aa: CASRNLKQGQSFGEQYF; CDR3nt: TGTGCCAGCAGGAACCTAAAACAGGGACAGTCTTTCGGCGAGCAGTACTTC
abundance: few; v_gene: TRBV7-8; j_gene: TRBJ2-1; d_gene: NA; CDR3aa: CASSLWGPLGDNEQFF; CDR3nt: TGTGCCAGCAGCTTATGGGGACCCCTTGGGGACAATGAGCAGTTCTTC
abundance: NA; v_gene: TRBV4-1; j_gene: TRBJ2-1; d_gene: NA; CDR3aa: CASSQDSGEAYNEQFF; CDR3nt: TGCGCCAGCAGCCAAGATTCCGGGGAGGCGTACAATGAGCAGTTCTTC
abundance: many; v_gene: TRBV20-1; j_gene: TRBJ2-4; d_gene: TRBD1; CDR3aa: CSAGTDIAKNIQYF; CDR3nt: TGCAGTGCTGGGACAGATATAGCCAAAAACATTCAGTACTTC
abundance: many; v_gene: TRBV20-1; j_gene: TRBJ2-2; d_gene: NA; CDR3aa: CSAKKGRVGGELFF; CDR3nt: TGCAGTGCTAAGAAGGGACGGGTCGGCGGGGAGCTGTTTTTT
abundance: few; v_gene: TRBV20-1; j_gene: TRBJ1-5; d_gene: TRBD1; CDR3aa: CSVPSRDRVSNQPQHF; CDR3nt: TGCAGTGTTCCGTCCCGGGACAGGGTTAGCAATCAGCCCCAGCATTTT
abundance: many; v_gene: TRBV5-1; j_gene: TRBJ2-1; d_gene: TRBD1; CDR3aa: CASSLQGEVFNEQFF; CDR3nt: TGCGCCAGCAGCTTACAGGGGGAGGTTTTCAATGAGCAGTTCTTC
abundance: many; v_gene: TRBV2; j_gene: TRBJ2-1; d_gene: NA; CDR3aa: CASIRDSTDNEQFF; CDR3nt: TGTGCCAGCATCCGGGATAGTACCGACAATGAGCAGTTCTTC
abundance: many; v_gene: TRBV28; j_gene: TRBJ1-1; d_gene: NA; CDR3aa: CASSKNGPFWAFF; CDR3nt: TGTGCCAGCAGCAAAAACGGGCCTTTTTGGGCTTTCTTT